Given below is one TCR beta chain in context. Its antigen is unknown. This may come from a read error, since a much larger clone is one base off. To make TCR beta libraries, researchers used iRepertoire HTBI primers and Arm-PCR of CDR3 regions. TCRdb redid the calling of the multiplex PCR reads with MiXCR, one entry per CDR3 protein. The table has 250,000 or so distinct CDR3 sequences, more than 15% seen once. The record originates from a study of regulatory T cells in long-lasting Graves disease. Study results and caveats: New patients shared 966 public clonotypes, fewer than the roughly 3,000 shared by persistent patients. The TCR repertoire of persistent Graves' patients was less diverse than that of newly diagnosed ones. Persistent disease exhibited a predilection for TRBV28, TRBJ1-2 and TRBJ2-5.

This CDR3 has 12 residues. Germline lookup yields CDR1 MNHGY and CDR2 SVAAGI. As to time point: newly diagnosed GD, antithyroid drugs for less than 3 months. Isolated PBMC RNA provided the starting material for the TCR library. This sample was shared with a second study, whose subject was T cells in Graves' hyperthyroidism and ophthalmopathy. That study adds: Researchers found most expanded thyroid clonotypes above 0.001 in blood as well.

Sequenced material: peripheral blood mononuclear cells (PBMCs), taken at new diagnosis, from a patient treated with antithyroid drugs. The sequence was collected from a woman younger than 45 with Graves disease. The rearrangement uses TRBV6-9 and TRBJ2-7; weak D call: TRBD1 (5 bases). CDR3 in amino acids: CAGSSTDYEQYF. CDR3 sequence (DNA): TGTGCCGGCAGTTCGACAGACTACGAGCAGTACTTC.